This T cell receptor beta chain was obtained from a study of cytotoxic CD8 clonotypes in ibrutinib-treated CLL. The wider study: Mean per-sample yields comprised roughly 260,000 productive templates and 75,000 to 95,000 productive rearrangements. Study results and limitations: Contraction or stability on treatment was seen for public clonotypes, which were uncommon.

Regarding this clone: Its antigen is unknown.

Sequenced by immunoSEQ multiplex PCR; TCRdb stores in-frame clones only, minus some. The top ten hold 16% of the sample, which has more than 35,000 clones, 71% seen once. J lost 4 bases, V lost 7 bases, and 8 bases had no gene match. The germline V gene has CDR1 SNHLY and CDR2 FYNNEI. The CDR3 covers 15 residues. The chain carries TRBV2 and TRBJ2-2, with TRBD2 identical over 8 bases. Sequences were derived from PBMCs, sampled at disease progression, from a patient treated with ibrutinib. The TCR sequence derives from a human donor with chronic lymphocytic leukemia. DNA for the CDR3: TGTGCCAGCATCCCAACTAGCGGTCGCACCGGGGAGCTGTTTTTT. It encodes CASIPTSGRTGELFF.